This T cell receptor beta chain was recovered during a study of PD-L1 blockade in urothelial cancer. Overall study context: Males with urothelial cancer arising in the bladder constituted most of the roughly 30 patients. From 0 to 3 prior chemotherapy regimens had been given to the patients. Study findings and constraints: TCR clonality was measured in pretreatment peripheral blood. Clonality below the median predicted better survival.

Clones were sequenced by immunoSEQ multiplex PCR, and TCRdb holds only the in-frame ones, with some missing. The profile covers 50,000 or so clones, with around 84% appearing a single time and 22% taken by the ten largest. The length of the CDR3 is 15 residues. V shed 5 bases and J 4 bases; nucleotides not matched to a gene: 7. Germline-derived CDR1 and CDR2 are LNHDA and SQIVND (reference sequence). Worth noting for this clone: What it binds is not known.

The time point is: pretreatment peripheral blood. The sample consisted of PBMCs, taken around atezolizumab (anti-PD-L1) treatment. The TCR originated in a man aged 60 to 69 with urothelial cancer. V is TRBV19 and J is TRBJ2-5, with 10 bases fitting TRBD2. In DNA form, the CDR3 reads TGTGCCAGTAGTTCCCCTAGCGGGGGAGGAGAGACCCAGTACTTC. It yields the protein CASSSPSGGGETQYF.